These T cell receptor beta chains were read from a single sample in a study of blood T cell repertoires in COVID-19. Assay used: immunoSEQ multiplex PCR; TCRdb lists only in-frame clones, some missing. Among some 310,000 clones listed, around 86% were seen once. What was sequenced was peripheral blood. These receptors came from a man between 45 and 60 years old with active or convalescent COVID-19. The CDR3 runs from the conserved cysteine through the conserved F or W. D genes are given only for firm matches. Size tells how often a clone was seen (once, few, many) or the class of an expanded clone, and some rows leave it out.

>TRBD2|TRBJ2-3|TRBV24-1|.
TGTGCCACCAGTGACCCGACTAGCGGGAGCACAGATACGCAGTATTTT
CATSDPTSGSTDTQYF
>.|TRBJ2-3|TRBV7-2|.
TGTGCCAGCAGCTTAAGCAGGACAGATACGCAGTATTTT
CASSLSRTDTQYF
>.|TRBJ1-2|TRBV27|.
TGTGCCAGCGCTCAGGCCCAGGCTAATTATGGCTACACCTTC
CASAQAQANYGYTF
>.|TRBJ1-1|TRBV6-2/TRBV6-3|.
TGTGCCAGCAGTTACGTGCGGGGTACTGAAGCTTTCTTT
CASSYVRGTEAFF
>.|TRBJ2-4|TRBV18|.
TGTGCCAGCTCACCAGGGCATACAAACATTCAGTACTTC
CASSPGHTNIQYF
>TRBD1|TRBJ2-5|TRBV5-4|.
TGTGCCAGCAGCTCGGGACAGGCCTTACAAGAGACCCAGTACTTC
CASSSGQALQETQYF
>.|TRBJ2-3|TRBV2|.
TGTGCCAGCGTACTCCCTAGCGCGACCAGCACAGATACGCAGTATTTT
CASVLPSATSTDTQYF
>.|TRBJ1-4|TRBV6-5|.
TGTGCCAGCACCCTTCCTGCAACTAATGAAAAACTGTTTTTT
CASTLPATNEKLFF
>TRBD1|TRBJ1-4|TRBV30|few
TGTGCCTGGAGTGCCGGACAGGGGCCGAATGAAAAACTGTTTTTT
CAWSAGQGPNEKLFF
>.|TRBJ1-1|TRBV4-1|few
TGCGCCAGCAGCCAACTCCAGGGTGGGGACACTGAAGCTTTCTTT
CASSQLQGGDTEAFF
>TRBD1|TRBJ2-6|TRBV27|.
TGTGCCAGCAGTGCGGGACAGGGCGACTCTGGGGCCAACGTCCTGACTTTC
CASSAGQGDSGANVLTF
>TRBD1|TRBJ2-2|TRBV5-6|.
TGTGCCAGCGGATTCCGGGACAGGACCAGGGGGGAGCTGTTTTTT
CASGFRDRTRGELFF
>.|TRBJ1-1|TRBV14|once
TGTGCCAGCAGCCCCTGGCGGGGGGGCACTGAAGCTTTCTTT
CASSPWRGGTEAFF
>TRBD1|TRBJ1-5|TRBV30|.
TGTGCCTGGAGTGGCGGACAGGATTGGGGGGATCAGCCCCAGCATTTT
CAWSGGQDWGDQPQHF
>.|TRBJ2-1|TRBV20-1|.
TGCAGTGCTAGTCCCGGCAGGGTGAGAAATGAGCAGTTCTTC
CSASPGRVRNEQFF
>.|TRBJ1-2|TRBV29-1|.
TGCAGCGTTCTGGACGGGACACACTATGGCTACACCTTC
CSVLDGTHYGYTF
>TRBD1|TRBJ1-2|TRBV19|few
TGTGCCAGTAGCCTTTCAACAGGGGGCGAGGGCTACACCTTC
CASSLSTGGEGYTF
>.|TRBJ2-7|TRBV7-9|.
TGTGCCAGCAGCCCCATGTTCTCCTACGAGCAGTACTTC
CASSPMFSYEQYF
>.|TRBJ2-3|TRBV29-1|.
TGCAGCGGAGGGGACTCCACAGATACGCAGTATTTT
CSGGDSTDTQYF
>.|TRBJ2-7|TRBV3-1/TRBV3-2|.
TGTGCCAGCAGCGGAGACGGAGGACGCGAGCAGTACTTC
CASSGDGGREQYF
>.|TRBJ2-5|TRBV5-8|.
TGTGCCAGCAGCCACGTCGGGTACCAAGAGACCCAGTACTTC
CASSHVGYQETQYF
>TRBD2|TRBJ2-1|TRBV3-1/TRBV3-2|.
TGTGCCAGCAGCCAAGGAAGGTGGCTAGCGGGAACCAATGAGCAGTTCTTC
CASSQGRWLAGTNEQFF